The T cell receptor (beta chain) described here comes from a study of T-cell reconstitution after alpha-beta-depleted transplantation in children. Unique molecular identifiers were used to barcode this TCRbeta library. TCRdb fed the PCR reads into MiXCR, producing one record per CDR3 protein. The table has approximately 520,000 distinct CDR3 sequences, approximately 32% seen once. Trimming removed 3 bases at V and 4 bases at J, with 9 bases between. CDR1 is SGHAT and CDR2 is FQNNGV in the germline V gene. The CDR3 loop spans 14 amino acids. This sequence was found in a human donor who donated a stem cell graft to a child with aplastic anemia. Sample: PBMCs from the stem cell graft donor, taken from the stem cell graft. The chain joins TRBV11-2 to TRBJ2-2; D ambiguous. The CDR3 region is CASSLWRSTGELFF. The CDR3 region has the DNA TGTGCCAGCAGCTTGTGGCGGAGCACCGGGGAGCTGTTTTTT.